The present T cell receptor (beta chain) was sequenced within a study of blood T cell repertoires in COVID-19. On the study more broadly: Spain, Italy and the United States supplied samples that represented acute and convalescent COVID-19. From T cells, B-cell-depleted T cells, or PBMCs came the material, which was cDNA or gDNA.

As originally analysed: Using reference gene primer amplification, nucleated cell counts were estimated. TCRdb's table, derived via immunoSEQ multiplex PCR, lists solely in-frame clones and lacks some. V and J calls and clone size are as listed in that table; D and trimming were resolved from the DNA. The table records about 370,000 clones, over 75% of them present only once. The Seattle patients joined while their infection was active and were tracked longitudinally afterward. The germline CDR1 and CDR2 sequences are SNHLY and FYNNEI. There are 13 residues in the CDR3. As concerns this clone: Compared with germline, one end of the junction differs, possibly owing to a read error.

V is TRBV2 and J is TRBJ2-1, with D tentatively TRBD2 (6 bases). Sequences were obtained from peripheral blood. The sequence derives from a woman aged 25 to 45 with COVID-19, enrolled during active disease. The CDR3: CASSEIFGGTAVF. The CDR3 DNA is TGTGCCAGCAGTGAAATTTTCGGCGGGACCGCGGTCTTC.